Each of the 10 T cell receptor beta chains below was sequenced from the same sample in a study of T cells of healthy individuals. TCRdb itself ran the 5' RACE reads through MiXCR, one entry per CDR3 protein. The table lists tens of thousands of distinct CDR3 sequences, around 16% of them singletons. These receptors were obtained from a human donor in good health.

This clonotype has more than one count but fewer than ten. This rearrangement joins TRBV27 to TRBJ2-7; 8 bases match TRBD2. This CDR3 contains 14 residues. The V segment lost 6 bases and the J segment 4 bases; nucleotides outside the gene matches: 8. Germline V gene lookup returns CDR1 MNHEY and CDR2 SMNVEV (reference sequence). The chain's CDR3 is CASRPTGGQYEQYF. CDR3 coding DNA: TGTGCCAGCAGACCTACGGGGGGGCAGTACGAGCAGTACTTC.

The J gene is TRBJ1-5, the V gene TRBV28; 7 bases align to TRBD1. Germline values: CDR1 MDHEN, CDR2 SYDVKM. With V trimmed by 0 bases and J by 6 bases, 2 bases remained unmatched. CDR3 size: 14 residues. In DNA form, the CDR3 reads TGTGCCAGCAGTTTATGGCCAGGGGGTCAGCCCCAGCATTTT. The encoded protein is CASSLWPGGQPQHF.

This clonotype was recorded at least ten times. V is TRBV7-2 and J is TRBJ2-2, with no clear D. CDR1 and CDR2 from the germline V gene are SGHTA and FQGNSA. The V end was cut by 3 bases, the J end by 3 bases, with 2 bases between. CDR3 size: 12 residues. The CDR3 coding sequence is TGTGCCAGCAGCTTCCACACCGGGGAGCTGTTTTTT. It encodes CASSFHTGELFF.

This clonotype has a count of ten or more. The rearrangement uses TRBV12-3 or TRBV12-4 and TRBJ2-5, with TRBD2 as a possible D gene (6 bases). The V end lost 6 bases, the J end lost 0 bases, and 14 bases lay between the germline ends. The CDR3 is made up of 15 amino acids. As DNA, the CDR3 is TGTGCCAGCAGCCGTCAAAGGACTAACCAAGAGACCCAGTACTTC. As protein: CASSRQRTNQETQYF.

This clonotype has just a few counts. The chain recombines TRBV5-4 with TRBJ2-5; D is unclear. Germline V gene data show CDR1 as SGHNT and CDR2 as YYREEE (reference sequence). Between the trimmed V and J ends, which lost 3 bases and 2 bases, there was a span of 8 bases. The CDR3 spans 13 residues. CDR3 protein: CASSSHGQETQYF. DNA for the CDR3: TGTGCCAGCAGCTCTCACGGGCAAGAGACCCAGTACTTC.

The chain couples TRBV10-3 to TRBJ2-1; the D gene is possibly TRBD2 (6 bases). Deletions cut 0 bases from V and 8 bases from J, with 8 bases between. The CDR3 consists of 13 residues. Germline loops: CDR1 ENHRY, CDR2 SYGVKD. DNA for the CDR3: TGTGCCATCAGTGAGTCGAGCGGGCATGAGCAGTTCTTC. This sequence encodes CAISESSGHEQFF.

The chain employs TRBV12-3 or TRBV12-4 and TRBJ2-3; D unresolved. V was cut by 5 bases and J by 6 bases, with 9 bases left in between. This CDR3 region has 12 residues. In DNA form, the CDR3 reads TGTGCCAGCAGTAGACTTAGGGATACGCAGTATTTT. Translated: CASSRLRDTQYF.

V usage is TRBV7-2 and J usage is TRBJ1-4; D unresolved. From germline, CDR1 is SGHTA and CDR2 FQGNSA. The CDR3 length is 15 residues. The ends were cut back, 5 bases at V and 4 bases at J, with 14 bases in the middle. Here the CDR3 DNA reads TGTGCCAGCAGCGGAGGGCCCGACCTTAATGAAAAACTGTTTTTT. This translates into CASSGGPDLNEKLFF.

This clonotype was detected many times. The gene calls are TRBV6-5 and TRBJ2-5, with unresolved D. CDR1 MNHEY and CDR2 SVGAGI come from the germline V gene. V shed 2 bases and J shed 4 bases, with 8 bases lying between them. This CDR3 contains 13 residues. CDR3 amino acids: CASSYDGTETQYF. DNA of the CDR3: TGTGCCAGCAGTTACGACGGTACAGAGACCCAGTACTTC.

This clonotype was detected ten times or more. This chain links TRBV20-1 with TRBJ2-7; either TRBD1 or TRBD2 may fit D (6 bases each). The CDR3 length is 16 residues. Germline-derived CDR1 and CDR2 are DFQATT and SNEGSKA (reference sequence). V gave up 6 bases and J gave up 2 bases, with 23 bases separating them. CDR3 region: CSAYTNQGRETYEQYF. Here the CDR3 DNA reads TGCAGTGCATATACGAACCAGGGGCGGGAAACCTACGAGCAGTACTTC.